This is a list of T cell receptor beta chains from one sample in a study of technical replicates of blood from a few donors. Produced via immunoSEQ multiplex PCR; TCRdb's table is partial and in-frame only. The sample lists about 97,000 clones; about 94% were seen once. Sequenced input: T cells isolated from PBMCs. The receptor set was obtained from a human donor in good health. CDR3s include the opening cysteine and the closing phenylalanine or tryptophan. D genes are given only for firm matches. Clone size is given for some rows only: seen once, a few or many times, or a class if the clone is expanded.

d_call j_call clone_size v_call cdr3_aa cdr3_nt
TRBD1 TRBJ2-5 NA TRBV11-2 CATSTGVETQYF TGTGCCACATCGACAGGGGTAGAGACCCAGTACTTC
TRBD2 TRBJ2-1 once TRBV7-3 CASRTGTSGDNEQFF TGTGCCAGCAGGACCGGGACTAGCGGGGACAATGAGCAGTTCTTC
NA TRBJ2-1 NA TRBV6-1 CASSVKRLPYNEQFF TGTGCCAGCAGTGTAAAGCGGTTACCCTACAATGAGCAGTTCTTC
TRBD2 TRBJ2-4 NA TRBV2 CASRGIAGGDNIQYF TGTGCCAGCAGGGGCATAGCGGGAGGGGATAACATTCAGTACTTC
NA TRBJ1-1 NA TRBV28 CLNTEAFF TGTCTCAACACTGAAGCTTTCTTT
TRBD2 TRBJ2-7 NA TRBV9 CASSVGGRPSYEQYF TGTGCCAGCAGCGTCGGCGGGAGGCCCTCCTACGAGCAGTACTTC
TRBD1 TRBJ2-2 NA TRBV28 CASSGQDTGELFF TGTGCCAGCAGTGGACAGGACACCGGGGAGCTGTTTTTT
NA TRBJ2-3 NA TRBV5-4 CASSLYGGGGTDTQYF TGTGCCAGCAGCTTGTACGGGGGTGGTGGCACAGATACGCAGTATTTT
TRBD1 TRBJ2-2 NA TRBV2 CASKGARTGELFF TGTGCCAGCAAGGGGGCCCGGACCGGGGAGCTGTTTTTT
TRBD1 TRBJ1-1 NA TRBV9 CASSYRDRGPHTEAFF TGTGCCAGCAGCTACCGGGACAGGGGGCCTCATACTGAAGCTTTCTTT
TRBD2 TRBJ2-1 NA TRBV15 CATSSVLWTSGYEQFF TGTGCCACCAGCAGTGTCCTCTGGACTAGCGGGTATGAGCAGTTCTTC
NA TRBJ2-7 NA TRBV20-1 CSARAYYEQYF TGCAGTGCTAGGGCATACTACGAGCAGTACTTC
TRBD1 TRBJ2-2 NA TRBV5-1 CASRLGQAEYTGELFF TGCGCCAGCAGGTTGGGACAGGCCGAATACACCGGGGAGCTGTTTTTT
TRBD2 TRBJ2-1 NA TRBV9 CASSVGTRPLYNEQFF TGTGCCAGCAGCGTAGGGACTAGACCACTCTACAATGAGCAGTTCTTC
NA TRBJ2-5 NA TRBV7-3 CASSPRQQETQYF TGTGCCAGCAGCCCAAGACAGCAAGAGACCCAGTACTTC
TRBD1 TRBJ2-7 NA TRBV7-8 CASIRQGTYEQYF TGTGCCAGCATCCGACAGGGGACCTACGAGCAGTACTTC
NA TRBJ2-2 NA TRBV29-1 CSVSHAGPNTGELFF TGCAGCGTTTCCCATGCAGGGCCGAACACCGGGGAGCTGTTTTTT
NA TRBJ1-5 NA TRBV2 CASSGQENQPQHF TGTGCCAGCAGTGGACAGGAGAATCAGCCCCAGCATTTT